The TCR beta chain under discussion was sequenced for a study of T-cell reconstitution after alpha-beta-depleted transplantation in children. This clonotype was detected many times. Unique molecular identifiers were used to barcode this TCRbeta library. TCRdb ran MiXCR on the PCR reads and lists one entry per CDR3 protein. This sample carries around 410,000 distinct CDR3 sequences, under 13% of them seen once, and the ten largest clones take approximately 5%. Unmatched junction bases numbered 3, after V lost 4 bases and J lost 0 bases. Germline V gene sequence: CDR1 SGHRS, CDR2 YFSETQ. CDR3 length: 14 residues.

The rearrangement uses TRBV5-1 and TRBJ2-7; 8 bases align to TRBD1. This TCR was recovered from a human donor who donated a stem cell graft to a child with acute myeloid leukemia. The sequenced sample was PBMCs from the stem cell graft donor, obtained from the stem cell graft. The CDR3 spells CASSPDRASYEQYF. The CDR3 region has the DNA TGCGCCAGCAGCCCGGACAGGGCCTCCTACGAGCAGTACTTC.